This TCR beta chain was retrieved from a study of blood T cell repertoires in COVID-19. Across the whole study: In each case, the material was cDNA or gDNA derived from T cells, B-cell-depleted T cells, or PBMCs.

Germline V lookup: CDR1 MNHGY, CDR2 SAAAGT. V lost 5 bases and J lost 4, with 8 bases in between. The CDR3 totals 12 residues. Per the original methods: Counts of nucleated cells, estimated from reference gene primer amplification, were obtained. Clones were sequenced by immunoSEQ multiplex PCR, and TCRdb holds only the in-frame ones, with some missing. V and J calls and clone size are those listed in that table; D and trimming were worked out from the DNA. This sample carries some 250,000 clones, about 81% of them seen once, and the ten largest clones take 9.5% to 15%. J is TRBJ1-2 and V is TRBV6-8; D is ambiguous. This receptor was obtained from a woman aged 55-69 years with active or convalescent COVID-19. Sequencing was carried out using peripheral blood. The CDR3 nucleotides read TGTGCCAGCAGTCTCCCCTGCTATGGCTACACCTTC. This gives the protein CASSLPCYGYTF.